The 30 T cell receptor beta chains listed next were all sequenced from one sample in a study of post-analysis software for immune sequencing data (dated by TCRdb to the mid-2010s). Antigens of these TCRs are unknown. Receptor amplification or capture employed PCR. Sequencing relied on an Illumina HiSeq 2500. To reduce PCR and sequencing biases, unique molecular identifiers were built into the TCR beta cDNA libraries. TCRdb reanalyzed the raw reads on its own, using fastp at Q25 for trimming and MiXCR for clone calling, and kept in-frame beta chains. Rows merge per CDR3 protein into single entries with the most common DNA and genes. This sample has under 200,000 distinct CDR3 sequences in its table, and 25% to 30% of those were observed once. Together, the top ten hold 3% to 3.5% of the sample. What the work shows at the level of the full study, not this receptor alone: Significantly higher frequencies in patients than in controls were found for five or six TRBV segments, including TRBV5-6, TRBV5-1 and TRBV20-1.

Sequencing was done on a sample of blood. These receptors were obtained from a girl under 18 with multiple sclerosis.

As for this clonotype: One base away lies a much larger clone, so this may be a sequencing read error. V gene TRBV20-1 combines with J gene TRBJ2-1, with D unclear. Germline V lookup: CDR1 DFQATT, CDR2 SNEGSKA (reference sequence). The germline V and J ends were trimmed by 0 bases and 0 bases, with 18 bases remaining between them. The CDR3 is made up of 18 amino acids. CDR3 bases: TGCAGTGCTAGAGATCCCCAAAGTGGGCAGGACTCCTACAATGAGCAGTTCTTC. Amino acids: CSARDPQSGQDSYNEQFF.

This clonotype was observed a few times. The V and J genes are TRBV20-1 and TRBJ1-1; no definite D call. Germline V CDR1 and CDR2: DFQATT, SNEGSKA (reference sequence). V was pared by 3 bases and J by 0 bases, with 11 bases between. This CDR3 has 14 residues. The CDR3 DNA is TGCAGTGCTAGTGTCCGAAGTCTGAACACTGAAGCTTTCTTT. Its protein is CSASVRSLNTEAFF.

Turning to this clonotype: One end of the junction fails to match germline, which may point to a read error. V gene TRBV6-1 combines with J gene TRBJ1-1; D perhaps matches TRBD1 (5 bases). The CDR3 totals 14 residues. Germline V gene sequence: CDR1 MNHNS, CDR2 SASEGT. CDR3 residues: CASSVKGLNPEAFF. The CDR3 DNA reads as TGTGCCAGCAGTGTCAAGGGGCTGAACCCTGAAGCTTTCTTT.

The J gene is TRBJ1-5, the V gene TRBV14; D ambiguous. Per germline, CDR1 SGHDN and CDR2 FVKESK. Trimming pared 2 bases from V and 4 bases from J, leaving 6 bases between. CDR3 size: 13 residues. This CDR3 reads CASSQSFNQPQHF. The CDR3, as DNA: TGTGCCAGCAGCCAAAGTTTTAATCAGCCCCAGCATTTT.

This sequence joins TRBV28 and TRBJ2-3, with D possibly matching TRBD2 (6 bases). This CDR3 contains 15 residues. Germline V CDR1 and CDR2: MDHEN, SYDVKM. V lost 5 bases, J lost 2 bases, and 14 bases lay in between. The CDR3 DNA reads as TGTGCCAGCAGTCGAGCGGGTACCACCACAGATACGCAGTATTTT. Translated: CASSRAGTTTDTQYF.

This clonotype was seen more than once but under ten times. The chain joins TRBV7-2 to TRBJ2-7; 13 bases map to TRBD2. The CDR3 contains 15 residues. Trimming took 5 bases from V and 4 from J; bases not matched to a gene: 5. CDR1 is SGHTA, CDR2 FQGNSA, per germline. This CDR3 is CASSVRTSGSYEQYF. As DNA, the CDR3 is TGTGCCAGCAGCGTACGGACTAGCGGGAGTTACGAGCAGTACTTC.

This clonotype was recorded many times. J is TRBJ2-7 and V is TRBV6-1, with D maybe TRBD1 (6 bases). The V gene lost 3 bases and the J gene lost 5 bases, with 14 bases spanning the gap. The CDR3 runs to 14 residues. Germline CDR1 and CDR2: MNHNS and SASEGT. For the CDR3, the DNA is TGTGCCAGCAGTGATTGGGGGCGCGACAACGAGCAGTACTTC. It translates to CASSDWGRDNEQYF.

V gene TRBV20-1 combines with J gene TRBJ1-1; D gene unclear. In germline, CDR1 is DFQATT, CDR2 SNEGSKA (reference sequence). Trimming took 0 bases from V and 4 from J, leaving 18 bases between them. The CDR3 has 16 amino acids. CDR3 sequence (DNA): TGCAGTGCTAGAGATTTCCGTGATCCGTCGCTCACTGAAGCTTTCTTT. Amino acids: CSARDFRDPSLTEAFF.

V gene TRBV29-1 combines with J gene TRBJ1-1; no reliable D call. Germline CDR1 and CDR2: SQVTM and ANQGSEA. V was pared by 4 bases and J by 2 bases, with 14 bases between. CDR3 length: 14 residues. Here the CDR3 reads CSVAGLSDNTEAFF. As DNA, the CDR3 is TGCAGCGTTGCCGGGCTATCAGATAACACTGAAGCTTTCTTT.

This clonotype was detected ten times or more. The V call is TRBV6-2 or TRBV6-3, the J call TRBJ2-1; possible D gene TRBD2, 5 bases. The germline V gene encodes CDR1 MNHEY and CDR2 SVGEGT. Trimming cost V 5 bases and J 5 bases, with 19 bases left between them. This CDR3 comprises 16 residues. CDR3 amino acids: CASSPRTLAPHNEQFF. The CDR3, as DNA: TGTGCCAGCAGTCCGCGGACTTTAGCGCCACACAATGAGCAGTTCTTC.

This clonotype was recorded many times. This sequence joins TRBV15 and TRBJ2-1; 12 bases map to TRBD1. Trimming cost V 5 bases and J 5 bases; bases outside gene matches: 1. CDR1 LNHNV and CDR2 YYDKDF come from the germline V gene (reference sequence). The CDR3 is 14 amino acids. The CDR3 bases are TGTGCCACCAGCCGGGACAGGGGGCACAATGAGCAGTTCTTC. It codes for CATSRDRGHNEQFF.

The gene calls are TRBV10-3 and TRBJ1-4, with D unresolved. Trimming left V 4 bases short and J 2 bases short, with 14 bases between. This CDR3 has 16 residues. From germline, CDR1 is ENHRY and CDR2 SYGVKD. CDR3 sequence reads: CAISATDGSTNEKLFF. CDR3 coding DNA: TGTGCCATCAGTGCAACGGACGGGTCCACTAATGAAAAACTGTTTTTT.

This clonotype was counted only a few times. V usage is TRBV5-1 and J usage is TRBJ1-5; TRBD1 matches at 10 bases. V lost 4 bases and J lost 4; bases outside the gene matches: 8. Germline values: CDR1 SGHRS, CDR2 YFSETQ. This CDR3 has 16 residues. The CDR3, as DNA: TGCGCCAGCAGCCCAGAGGGACAGGGGACAAATCAGCCCCAGCATTTT. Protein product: CASSPEGQGTNQPQHF.

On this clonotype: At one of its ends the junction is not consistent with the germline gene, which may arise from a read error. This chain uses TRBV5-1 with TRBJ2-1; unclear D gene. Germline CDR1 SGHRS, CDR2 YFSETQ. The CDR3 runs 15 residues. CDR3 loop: CASSLEFVGLSERFF. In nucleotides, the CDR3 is TGCGCCAGCAGCTTGGAATTCGTTGGTCTTAGTGAGCGGTTCTTC.

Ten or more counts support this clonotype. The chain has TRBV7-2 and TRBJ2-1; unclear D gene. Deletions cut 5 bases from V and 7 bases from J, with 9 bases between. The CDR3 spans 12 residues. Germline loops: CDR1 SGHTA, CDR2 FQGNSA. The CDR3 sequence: CASSQTRNEQFF. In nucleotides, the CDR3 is TGTGCCAGCAGCCAAACGAGGAATGAGCAGTTCTTC.

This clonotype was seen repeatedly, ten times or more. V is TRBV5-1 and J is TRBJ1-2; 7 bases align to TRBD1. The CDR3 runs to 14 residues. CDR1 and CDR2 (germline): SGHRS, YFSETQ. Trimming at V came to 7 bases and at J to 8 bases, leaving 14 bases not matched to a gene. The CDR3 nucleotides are TGCGCCAGCGGGCCGGGACAGCGTCCGAAAGGCTACACCTTC. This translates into CASGPGQRPKGYTF.

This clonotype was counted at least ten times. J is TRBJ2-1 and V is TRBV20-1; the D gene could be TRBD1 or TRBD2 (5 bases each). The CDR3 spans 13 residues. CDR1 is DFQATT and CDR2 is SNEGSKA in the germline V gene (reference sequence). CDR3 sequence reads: CSLPGTFYNEQFF. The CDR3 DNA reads TGCAGCCTACCAGGGACGTTTTACAATGAGCAGTTCTTC.

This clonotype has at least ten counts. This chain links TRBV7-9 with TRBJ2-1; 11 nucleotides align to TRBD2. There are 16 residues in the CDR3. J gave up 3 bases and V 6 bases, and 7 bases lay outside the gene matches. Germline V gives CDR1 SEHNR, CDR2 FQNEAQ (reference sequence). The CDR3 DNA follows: TGTGCCAGCAGTTTTCTAGCGGGAGGTTACTACAATGAGCAGTTCTTC. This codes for CASSFLAGGYYNEQFF.

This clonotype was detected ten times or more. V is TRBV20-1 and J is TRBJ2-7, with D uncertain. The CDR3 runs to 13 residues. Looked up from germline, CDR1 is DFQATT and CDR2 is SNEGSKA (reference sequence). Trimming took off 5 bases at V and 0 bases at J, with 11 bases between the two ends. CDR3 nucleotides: TGCAGTGCTTACCTCAGTAGCTCCTACGAGCAGTACTTC. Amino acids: CSAYLSSSYEQYF.

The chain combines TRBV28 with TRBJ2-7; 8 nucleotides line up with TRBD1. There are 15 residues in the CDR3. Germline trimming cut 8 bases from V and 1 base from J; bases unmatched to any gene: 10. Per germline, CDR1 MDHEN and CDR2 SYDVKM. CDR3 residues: CASVAGGLNSYEQYF. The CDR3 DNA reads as TGTGCCAGCGTGGCAGGGGGCCTTAATTCCTACGAGCAGTACTTC. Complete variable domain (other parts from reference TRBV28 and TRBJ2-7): DVKVTQSSRYLVKRTGEKVFLECVQDMDHENMFWYRQDPGLGLRLIYFSYDVKMKEKGDIPEGYSVSREKKERFSLILESASTNQTSMYLCASVAGGLNSYEQYFGPGTRLTVT.

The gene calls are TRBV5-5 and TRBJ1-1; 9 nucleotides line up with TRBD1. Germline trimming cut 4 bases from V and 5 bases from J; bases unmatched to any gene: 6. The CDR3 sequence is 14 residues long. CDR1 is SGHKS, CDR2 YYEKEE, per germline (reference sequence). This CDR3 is CASSGGQGHTEAFF. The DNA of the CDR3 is TGTGCCAGCAGCGGAGGACAGGGGCATACTGAAGCTTTCTTT.

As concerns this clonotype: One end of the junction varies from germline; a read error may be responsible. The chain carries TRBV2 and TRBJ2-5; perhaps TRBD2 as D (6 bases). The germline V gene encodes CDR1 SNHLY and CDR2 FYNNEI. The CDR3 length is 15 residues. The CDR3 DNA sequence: TGTGCCAGCAGTGAAGCTGTAGCGGTACAAGGGACCCAGTACTTC. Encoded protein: CASSEAVAVQGTQYF. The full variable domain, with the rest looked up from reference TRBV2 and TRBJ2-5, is EPEVTQTPSHQVTQMGQEVILRCVPISNHLYFYWYRQILGQKVEFLVSFYNNEISEKSEIFDDQFSVERPDGSNFTLKIRSTKLEDSAMYFCASSEAVAVQGTQYFGPGTRLLVL.

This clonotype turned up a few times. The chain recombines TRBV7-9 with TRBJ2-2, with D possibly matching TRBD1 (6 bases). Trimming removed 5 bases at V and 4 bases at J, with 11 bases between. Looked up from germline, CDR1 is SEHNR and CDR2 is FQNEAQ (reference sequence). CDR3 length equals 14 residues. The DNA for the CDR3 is TGTGCCAGCAGCCTCACCAGGGGCACCGGGGAGCTGTTTTTT. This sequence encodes CASSLTRGTGELFF.

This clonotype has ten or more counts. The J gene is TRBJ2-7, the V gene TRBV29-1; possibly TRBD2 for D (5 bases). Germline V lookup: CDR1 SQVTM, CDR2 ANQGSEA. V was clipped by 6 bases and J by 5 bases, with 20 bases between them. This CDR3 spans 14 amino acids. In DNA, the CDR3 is TGCAGCGTGGGGAGAGACGGTGATCAGAACGAGCAGTACTTC. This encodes CSVGRDGDQNEQYF.

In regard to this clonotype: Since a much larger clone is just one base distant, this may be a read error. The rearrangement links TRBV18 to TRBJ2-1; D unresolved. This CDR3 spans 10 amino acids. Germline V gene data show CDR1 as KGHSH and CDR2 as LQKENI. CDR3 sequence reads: CAGSQSKQFF. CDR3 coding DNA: TGTGCCGGCTCACAAAGTAAGCAGTTCTTC.

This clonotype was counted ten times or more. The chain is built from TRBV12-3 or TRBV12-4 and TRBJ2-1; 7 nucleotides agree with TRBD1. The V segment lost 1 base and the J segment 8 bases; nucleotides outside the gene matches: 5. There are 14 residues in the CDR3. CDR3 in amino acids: CASSLVHRGYEQFF. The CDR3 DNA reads TGTGCCAGCAGTTTAGTCCACAGGGGATATGAGCAGTTCTTC.

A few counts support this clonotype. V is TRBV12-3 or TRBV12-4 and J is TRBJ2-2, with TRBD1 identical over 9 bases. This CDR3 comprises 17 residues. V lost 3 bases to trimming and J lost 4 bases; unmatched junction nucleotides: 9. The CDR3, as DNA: TGTGCCAGCAGTTTGGCATTGGGGACAGGGATCACCGGGGAGCTGTTTTTT. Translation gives CASSLALGTGITGELFF.

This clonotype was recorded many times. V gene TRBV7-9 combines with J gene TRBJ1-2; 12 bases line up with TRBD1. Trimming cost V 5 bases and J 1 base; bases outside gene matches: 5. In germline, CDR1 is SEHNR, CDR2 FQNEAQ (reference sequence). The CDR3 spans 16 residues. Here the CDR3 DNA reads TGTGCCAGCAGCAAGGGACAGGGGGCCAGTAACTATGGCTACACCTTC. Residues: CASSKGQGASNYGYTF.

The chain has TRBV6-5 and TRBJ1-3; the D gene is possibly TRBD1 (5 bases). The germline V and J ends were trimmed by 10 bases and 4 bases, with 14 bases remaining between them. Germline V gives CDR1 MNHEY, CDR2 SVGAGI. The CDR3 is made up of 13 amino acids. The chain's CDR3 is CATWDLKGNTIYF. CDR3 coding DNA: TGTGCCACCTGGGACCTCAAAGGAAACACCATATATTTT.

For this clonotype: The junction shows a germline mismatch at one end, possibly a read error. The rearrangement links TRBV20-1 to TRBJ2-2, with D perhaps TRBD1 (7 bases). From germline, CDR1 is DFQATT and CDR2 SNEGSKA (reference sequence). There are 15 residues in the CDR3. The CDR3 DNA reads TGCAGTGCTAGGACCAGGGGGGAGAACACCGGGGAGCTGTGTTTT. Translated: CSARTRGENTGELCF.